This TCR beta chain emerged from a study of CD8+ T cells in alopecia areata. The overall study: Tofacitinib was given for 6 to 18 months, then stopped for 6 months.

Investigators isolated RNA and reverse transcribed it into cDNA to act as the sequencing template. Sequencing was performed with immunoSEQ multiplex PCR; in TCRdb, only in-frame clones are kept and a portion is missing. The sample contains about 200,000 clones, under 80% of which appear only once. Treatment meaning: oral pan-JAK inhibitor, 5-10 mg twice daily. Cell sorting on a FACSAria was used to separate CD4+ and CD8+ T cells from the PBMCs. With 7 bases removed from V and 4 bases from J, the gap between germline ends came to 17 bases. The germline V gene has CDR1 LGHNT and CDR2 FRNRAP. The CDR3 totals 14 residues.

The TCR originated in a human donor with alopecia areata. Sequencing was performed on CD4+ T cells sorted from blood, taken around week 49, from a patient treated with tofacitinib. This chain links TRBV12-5 with TRBJ2-7, with no clear D. The CDR3 protein is CASAHGTHQYEQYF. The CDR3 DNA reads as TGTGCTAGTGCCCACGGAACACATCAGTACGAGCAGTACTTC.